These 29 T cell receptor beta chains were sequenced from one sample in a study of blood T cell repertoires in COVID-19. Clones were sequenced by immunoSEQ multiplex PCR, and TCRdb holds only the in-frame ones, with some missing. The data contain about 94,000 clones, around 81% of them singletons. The sample taken for sequencing was peripheral blood. These receptors were collected from a man aged 60 to 69 with acute or convalescent COVID-19.

Turning to this clone: Relative to the germline gene, one junction end is altered; a read error may explain this. The gene calls are TRBV7-7 and TRBJ1-1; D perhaps matches TRBD1 (5 bases). The CDR3 runs 13 residues. Germline assignment: CDR1 SSHAT and CDR2 FNYEAQ (reference sequence). The CDR3 DNA is TGTGCTAGCAGTTTACAGGAGAACACTGAAGCTTTCTTT. Amino acid sequence: CASSLQENTEAFF.

The chain couples TRBV6-5 to TRBJ1-1; 8 nucleotides line up with TRBD1. Germline assignment: CDR1 MNHEY and CDR2 SVGAGI. CDR3 length: 14 amino acids. The V and J ends lost 5 bases and 2 bases, in that order; junction bases with no gene match: 4. CDR3 loop: CASSRQGANTEAFF. The CDR3 coding sequence is TGTGCCAGCAGTCGTCAGGGGGCTAACACTGAAGCTTTCTTT.

V is TRBV12-3 or TRBV12-4 and J is TRBJ2-5, with D unresolved. The CDR3 is 12 residues long. V was trimmed by 5 bases and J by 0 bases, leaving 4 bases between them. The CDR3 DNA reads as TGTGCCAGCAGTCCAAACCAAGAGACCCAGTACTTC. It translates to CASSPNQETQYF.

This sequence joins TRBV6-1 and TRBJ2-7, with TRBD1 identical over 8 bases. J gave up 4 bases and V 3 bases, and 5 bases lay outside the gene matches. Germline V gene sequence: CDR1 MNHNS, CDR2 SASEGT. The CDR3 has 14 amino acids. CDR3 coding DNA: TGTGCCAGCAGTGAGCTAGGACAGGGTTACGAGCAGTACTTC. Translating gives CASSELGQGYEQYF.

The chain has TRBV24-1 and TRBJ1-5; 7 bases are shared with TRBD1. Per germline, CDR1 KGHDR and CDR2 SFDVKD. The length of the CDR3 is 16 residues. Unmatched junction bases numbered 11, after V lost 3 bases and J lost 7 bases. CDR3 nucleotides: TGTGCCACCAGTGATGAGGACAGGTCTTTTGACCAGCCCCAGCATTTT. Amino acids: CATSDEDRSFDQPQHF.

The chain employs TRBV20-1 and TRBJ2-7, with D possibly being TRBD1 (5 bases). Per germline, CDR1 DFQATT and CDR2 SNEGSKA (reference sequence). The V gene lost 4 bases and the J gene lost 7 bases, with 11 bases spanning the gap. This CDR3 has 11 amino acids. CDR3 bases: TGCAGTGCTACAGGGTCGGGTGAGCAGTACTTC. This codes for CSATGSGEQYF.

The rearrangement uses TRBV7-3 and TRBJ2-2; TRBD1 agrees at 9 bases. This CDR3 has 16 residues. Unmatched junction bases numbered 6, after V lost 4 bases and J lost 3 bases. Germline V gene sequence: CDR1 SGHTA, CDR2 FQGTGA. This CDR3 is CASSSEGQGHTGELFF. Written as DNA, the CDR3 is TGTGCCAGCAGCTCCGAGGGACAGGGCCACACCGGGGAGCTGTTTTTT.

The table lists this clone with a count of one. This sequence joins TRBV7-9 and TRBJ2-3, with 9 bases lining up with TRBD2. This CDR3 region has 16 residues. V dropped 5 bases and J dropped 1; count of bases not matched to a gene: 7. CDR1 and CDR2 from the germline V gene are SEHNR and FQNEAQ (reference sequence). The CDR3 loop reads CASSAPTSGGTDTQYF. The DNA of the CDR3 is TGTGCCAGCAGCGCCCCGACTAGCGGTGGCACAGATACGCAGTATTTT. Together with reference TRBV7-9 and TRBJ2-3, the CDR3 gives the full variable domain: DTGVSQNPRHKITKRGQNVTFRCDPISEHNRLYWYRQTLGQGPEFLTYFQNEAQLEKSRLLSDRFSAERPKGSFSTLEIQRTEQGDSAMYLCASSAPTSGGTDTQYFGPGTRLTVL.

V gene TRBV29-1 combines with J gene TRBJ1-1; no clear D gene. The CDR3 has 13 amino acids. Trimming left V 4 bases short and J 1 base short, with 10 bases between. Germline V lookup: CDR1 SQVTM, CDR2 ANQGSEA. The CDR3, as DNA: TGCAGCGTTGCCCCCCTCAGGAACACTGAAGCTTTCTTT. It codes for CSVAPLRNTEAFF.

This clone has just one count. The rearrangement uses TRBV2 and TRBJ1-2; 7 bases fit TRBD1. The CDR3 loop spans 17 amino acids. Trimming cost V 2 bases and J 4 bases; bases outside gene matches: 13. The germline V gene encodes CDR1 SNHLY and CDR2 FYNNEI. The CDR3 loop is CASSERGIRDRSYGYTF. The CDR3 DNA sequence: TGTGCCAGCAGTGAAAGGGGCATTCGGGACAGAAGCTATGGCTACACCTTC.

In DNA form, the CDR3 reads TGTGCCTGGAGTCGACGGGGGGGGACTGAAGCTTTCTTT. It yields the protein CAWSRRGGTEAFF. V usage is TRBV30 and J usage is TRBJ1-1, with D possibly TRBD1 on 5 matching bases. CDR1 GTSNPN and CDR2 SVGIG come from the germline V gene (reference sequence). Trimming took 2 bases from V and 5 from J, leaving 12 bases between them. The CDR3 sequence is 13 residues long.

This clone appeared once. The V and J genes are TRBV13 and TRBJ2-3; TRBD1 might be the D (7 bases). The V end lost 5 bases, the J end lost 2 bases, and 20 bases lay between the germline ends. This CDR3 is 17 amino acids long. The V gene's germline CDR1 is PRHDT and CDR2 FYEKMQ (reference sequence). CDR3 in amino acids: CASSKRGGTAPTDTQYF. CDR3 bases: TGTGCCAGCAGCAAAAGAGGGGGGACAGCTCCCACAGATACGCAGTATTTT.

The chain links TRBV21-1 to TRBJ2-7; the DNA was not compared with TRBD1, the D call given in the table. TRBV21-1 is recorded as a pseudogene. The CDR3 is made up of 17 amino acids. CDR3 protein: CASSKWFYRDRGGEQYF. For the CDR3, the DNA is TGTGCCAGCAGCAAATGGTTCTACCGGGACAGGGGCGGCGAGCAGTACTTC.

The J gene is TRBJ1-6, the V gene TRBV10-2, with a possible D match to TRBD1 (6 bases). The CDR3 is 14 residues long. Looked up from germline, CDR1 is WSHSY and CDR2 is SAAADI. Trimming removed 6 bases at V and 5 bases at J, with 11 bases between. CDR3 DNA sequence: TGCGCCAGCAGCCAGGACAGAGATAATTCACCCCTCCACTTT. Its translation: CASSQDRDNSPLHF.

The chain recombines TRBV19 with TRBJ1-1; 8 bases agree with TRBD1. V lost 5 bases and J lost 7; bases outside the gene matches: 6. The length of the CDR3 is 13 residues. From germline, CDR1 is LNHDA and CDR2 SQIVND (reference sequence). This CDR3 reads CASSAKTGVEAFF. As DNA, the CDR3 is TGTGCCAGTAGTGCCAAGACAGGGGTTGAAGCTTTCTTT.

The V and J genes are TRBV9 and TRBJ2-1; TRBD2 matches at 9 bases. The CDR3 sequence is 15 residues long. Germline loops: CDR1 SGDLS, CDR2 YYNGEE. The V gene end was trimmed by 0 bases and the J gene end by 9 bases; junction bases not matched to a gene: 7. The CDR3 protein is CASSVGGLANGEQFF. The CDR3 DNA follows: TGTGCCAGCAGCGTAGGGGGACTAGCAAACGGTGAGCAGTTCTTC. Using reference TRBV9 and TRBJ2-1 for the parts outside the CDR3, the full variable domain is DSGVTQTPKHLITATGQRVTLRCSPRSGDLSVYWYQQSLDQGLQFLIQYYNGEERAKGNILERFSAQQFPDLHSELNLSSLELGDSALYFCASSVGGLANGEQFFGPGTRLTVL.

Notes on this clone: Additional DNA sequences in this sample encode the identical CDR3. The chain has TRBV27 and TRBJ2-2; TRBD1 matches at 10 bases. CDR3 length: 14 residues. The V gene end was trimmed by 6 bases and the J gene end by 4 bases; junction bases not matched to a gene: 2. Germline CDR1 MNHEY, CDR2 SMNVEV (reference sequence). In nucleotides, the CDR3 is TGTGCCAGCAGCCGGACAGGGGGCACCGGGGAGCTGTTTTTT. This sequence encodes CASSRTGGTGELFF.

In this sample, this clone turned up once. This sequence joins TRBV30 and TRBJ1-3, with no clear D. Deletions cut 2 bases from V and 2 bases from J, with 4 bases between. CDR3 length: 12 amino acids. The V gene's germline CDR1 is GTSNPN and CDR2 SVGIG (reference sequence). For the CDR3, the DNA is TGTGCCTGGAGTCAGACTGGAAACACCATATATTTT. This gives the protein CAWSQTGNTIYF.

This chain joins TRBV30 and TRBJ2-5; D is ambiguous. The CDR3 sequence is 12 residues long. With 7 bases removed from V and 2 bases from J, the gap between germline ends came to 11 bases. The germline CDR1 and CDR2 sequences are GTSNPN and SVGIG (reference sequence). The CDR3: CAYTVLQETQYF. CDR3 sequence (DNA): TGTGCCTACACCGTGCTGCAAGAGACCCAGTACTTC.

The rearrangement uses TRBV10-3 and TRBJ2-7; D gene uncertain. Germline V gives CDR1 ENHRY, CDR2 SYGVKD. V lost 6 bases, J lost 2 bases, and 17 bases lay in between. This CDR3 is 15 amino acids long. The CDR3 DNA follows: TGTGCCATCAGCGCTGATGGGCAGTTTCCCTACGAGCAGTACTTC. It encodes CAISADGQFPYEQYF.

Here the CDR3 reads CASSHDLPAAAFF. DNA for the CDR3: TGTGCCAGCAGCCACGACCTACCCGCGGCAGCTTTCTTT. The V gene is TRBV13, the J gene TRBJ1-1; no clear D. The CDR3 contains 13 residues. Trimming shortened V by 5 bases and J by 10 bases, and 17 bases separated the two germline ends. The germline V gene encodes CDR1 PRHDT and CDR2 FYEKMQ (reference sequence).

The CDR3 here is CASSLLGLSGLNEKLFF. The CDR3 DNA reads as TGCGCCAGCAGCCTGTTAGGACTATCGGGCTTAAATGAAAAACTGTTTTTT. The chain links TRBV5-1 to TRBJ1-4; D gene ambiguous. The germline CDR1 and CDR2 sequences are SGHRS and YFSETQ. The V end lost 4 bases, the J end lost 5 bases, and 21 bases lay between the germline ends. The CDR3 is 17 residues long.

The chain is built from TRBV6-5 and TRBJ1-4; D not resolved. The CDR3 covers 15 residues. From germline, CDR1 is MNHEY and CDR2 SVGAGI. Trimming pared 4 bases from V and 7 bases from J, leaving 16 bases between. CDR3 loop: CASSSGLTGPEKLFF. As DNA, the CDR3 is TGTGCCAGCAGTTCCGGTCTGACTGGCCCTGAAAAACTGTTTTTT.

The chain joins TRBV7-9 to TRBJ1-3; possible D gene TRBD1, 6 bases. CDR1 is SEHNR and CDR2 is FQNEAQ in the germline V gene (reference sequence). The germline V and J ends were trimmed by 5 bases and 2 bases, with 16 bases remaining between them. The CDR3 spans 16 residues. The CDR3 loop reads CASSTQTPGAGNTIYF. CDR3 nucleotide sequence: TGTGCCAGCAGCACCCAAACCCCAGGGGCTGGAAACACCATATATTTT.

The chain couples TRBV18 to TRBJ1-1; 9 bases match TRBD1. Trimming removed 3 bases from V and 10 bases from J; junction bases left unmatched: 9. CDR3 length: 14 amino acids. Germline V CDR1 and CDR2: KGHSH, LQKENI. Here the CDR3 DNA reads TGTGCCAGCTCACCTGGGACAGGGCTAAATGGAGCTTTCTTT. It is translated as CASSPGTGLNGAFF.

The gene calls are TRBV9 and TRBJ1-1; 7 nucleotides agree with TRBD1. Unmatched junction bases numbered 5, after V lost 3 bases and J lost 3 bases. This CDR3 spans 14 amino acids. Germline V gives CDR1 SGDLS, CDR2 YYNGEE. This CDR3 reads CASSEGDRYTEAFF. The CDR3 DNA reads TGTGCCAGCAGCGAAGGGGACAGATACACTGAAGCTTTCTTT.

The chain recombines TRBV5-1 with TRBJ1-2; 7 bases align to TRBD1. In germline, CDR1 is SGHRS, CDR2 YFSETQ. V shed 0 bases and J 9 bases; nucleotides not matched to a gene: 8. This CDR3 has 14 amino acids. The CDR3 reads CASSLEGAWTSYTF. The DNA for the CDR3 is TGCGCCAGCAGCTTGGAGGGGGCATGGACAAGCTACACCTTC. Complete variable domain (other parts from reference TRBV5-1 and TRBJ1-2): KAGVTQTPRYLIKTRGQQVTLSCSPISGHRSVSWYQQTPGQGLQFLFEYFSETQRNKGNFPGRFSGRQFSNSRSEMNVSTLELGDSALYLCASSLEGAWTSYTFGSGTRLTVV.

V usage is TRBV9 and J usage is TRBJ1-1; TRBD1 agrees at 7 bases. This CDR3 is 13 amino acids long. With V trimmed by 0 bases and J by 7 bases, 3 bases remained unmatched. Germline V CDR1 and CDR2: SGDLS, YYNGEE. Written as DNA, the CDR3 is TGTGCCAGCAGCGTAGTAGGGGACAGTGAAGCTTTCTTT. As protein: CASSVVGDSEAFF.

The chain is built from TRBV24-1 and TRBJ1-4; TRBD1 aligns across 9 bases. V shed 4 bases and J 5 bases; nucleotides not matched to a gene: 4. Germline V gene sequence: CDR1 KGHDR, CDR2 SFDVKD. The CDR3 covers 15 residues. Written as DNA, the CDR3 is TGTGCCACCAGTGAGGCCGGGACAGGGAATGAAAAACTGTTTTTT. Its protein is CATSEAGTGNEKLFF.